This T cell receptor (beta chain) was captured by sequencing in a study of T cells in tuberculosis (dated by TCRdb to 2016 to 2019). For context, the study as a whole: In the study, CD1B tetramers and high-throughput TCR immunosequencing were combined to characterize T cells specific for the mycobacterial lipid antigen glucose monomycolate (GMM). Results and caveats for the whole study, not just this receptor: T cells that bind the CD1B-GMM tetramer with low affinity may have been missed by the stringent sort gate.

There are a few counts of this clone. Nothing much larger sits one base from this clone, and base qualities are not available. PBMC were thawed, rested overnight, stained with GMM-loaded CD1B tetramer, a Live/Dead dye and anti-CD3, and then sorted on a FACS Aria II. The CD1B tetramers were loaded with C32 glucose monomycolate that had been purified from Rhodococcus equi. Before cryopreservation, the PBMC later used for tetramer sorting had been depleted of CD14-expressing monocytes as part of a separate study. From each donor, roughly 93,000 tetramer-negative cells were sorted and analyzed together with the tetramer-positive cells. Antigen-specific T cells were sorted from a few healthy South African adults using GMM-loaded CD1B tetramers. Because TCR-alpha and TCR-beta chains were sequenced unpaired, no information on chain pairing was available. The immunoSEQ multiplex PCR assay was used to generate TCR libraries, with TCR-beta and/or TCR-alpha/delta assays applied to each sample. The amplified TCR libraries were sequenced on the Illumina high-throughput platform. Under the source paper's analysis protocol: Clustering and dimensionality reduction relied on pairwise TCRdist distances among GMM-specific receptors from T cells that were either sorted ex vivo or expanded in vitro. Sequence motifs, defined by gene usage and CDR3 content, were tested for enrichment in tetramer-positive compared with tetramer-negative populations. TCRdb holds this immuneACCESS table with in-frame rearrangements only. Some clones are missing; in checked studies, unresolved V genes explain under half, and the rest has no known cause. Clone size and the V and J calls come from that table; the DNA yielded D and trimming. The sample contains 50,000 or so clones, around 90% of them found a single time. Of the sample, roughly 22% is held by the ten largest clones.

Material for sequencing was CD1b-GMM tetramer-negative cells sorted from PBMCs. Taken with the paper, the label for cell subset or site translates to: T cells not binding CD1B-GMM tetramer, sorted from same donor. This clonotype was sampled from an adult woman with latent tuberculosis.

This receptor carries the CDR3 CASRPSGLYEQYF. The DNA sequence follows: TGTGCCAGCCGACCTAGCGGGCTCTACGAGCAGTACTTC. Recombination connected TRBV5-8 to TRBJ2-7; 8 bases in the middle match TRBD2. Looking up the germline V gene yields CDR1 SGHTS and CDR2 YDEGEE. There are 13 amino acids in the CDR3, from cysteine to phenylalanine inclusive. Only CDR3 DNA remains: 39 bases, in frame from the first base. Ends trimmed: V by 7 bases, J by 3 bases; bases unmatched to a gene: 6.